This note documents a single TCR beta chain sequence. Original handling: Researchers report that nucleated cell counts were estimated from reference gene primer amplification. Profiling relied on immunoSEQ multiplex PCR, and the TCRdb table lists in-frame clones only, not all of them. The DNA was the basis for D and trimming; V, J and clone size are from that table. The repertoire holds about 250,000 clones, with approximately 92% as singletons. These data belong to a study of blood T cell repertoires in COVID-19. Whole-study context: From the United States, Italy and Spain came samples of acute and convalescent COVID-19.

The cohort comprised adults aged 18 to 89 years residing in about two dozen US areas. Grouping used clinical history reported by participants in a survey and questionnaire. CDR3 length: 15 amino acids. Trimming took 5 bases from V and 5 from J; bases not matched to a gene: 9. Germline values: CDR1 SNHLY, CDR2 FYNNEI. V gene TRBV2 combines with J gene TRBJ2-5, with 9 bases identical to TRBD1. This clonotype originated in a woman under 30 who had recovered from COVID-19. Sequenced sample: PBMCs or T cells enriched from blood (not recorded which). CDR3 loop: CASSSIQGATETQYF. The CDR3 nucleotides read TGTGCCAGCAGTTCGATACAGGGGGCAACGGAGACCCAGTACTTC.